Presented here are 18 T cell receptor beta chains from one specimen sequenced in a study of tumor and adjacent non-tumor tissue in lung cancer. RNA was extracted from bulk tissue without any cell sorting. Distant lung tissue was collected more than 3 cm away from the tumor edge. The library came from three nested PCR rounds adapted from ARM-PCR protocols. From the multiplex PCR reads, TCRdb called clonotypes with MiXCR, one entry per CDR3 protein. There are 60,000 or so distinct CDR3 sequences in the sample; over 60% occur only once, and less than 35% lies in the top ten. The sample consisted of distant non-tumor lung tissue. Source of these receptors: a man in his 70s with non-small cell lung cancer.

This clonotype was seen many times. This chain connects TRBV12-3 or TRBV12-4 to TRBJ2-5; the match to TRBD2 covers 7 bases. The CDR3 sequence is 14 residues long. V was clipped by 6 bases and J by 3 bases; unmatched bases: 7. The CDR3: CASSPKAGEETQYF. CDR3 DNA sequence: TGTGCCAGCAGCCCGAAGGCGGGGGAAGAGACCCAGTACTTC.

This clonotype was observed many times. The gene calls are TRBV5-1 and TRBJ1-1; 8 nucleotides match TRBD1. V shed 2 bases, J shed 1 base, and the junction held 4 bases outside the gene matches. Germline V gene sequence: CDR1 SGHRS, CDR2 YFSETQ. The CDR3 has 15 residues. This chain's CDR3 is CASSLSGTGNTEAFF. CDR3 bases: TGCGCCAGCAGCTTATCCGGGACAGGGAACACTGAAGCTTTCTTT. The whole variable domain, filled in from reference TRBV5-1 and TRBJ1-1, reads KAGVTQTPRYLIKTRGQQVTLSCSPISGHRSVSWYQQTPGQGLQFLFEYFSETQRNKGNFPGRFSGRQFSNSRSEMNVSTLELGDSALYLCASSLSGTGNTEAFFGQGTRLTVV.

As concerns this clonotype: A much larger clone lies one base from this, so it may be a read error. This chain links TRBV29-1 with TRBJ1-1; D is perhaps TRBD1 (5 bases). Germline assignment: CDR1 SQVTM and CDR2 ANQGSEA. Deletions cut 7 bases from V and 5 bases from J, with 20 bases between. This CDR3 has 14 residues. CDR3 sequence: CSGGGHGAGTEAFF. In nucleotides, the CDR3 is TGCAGCGGGGGAGGGCATGGGGCCGGGACTGAAGCTTTCTTT.

About this clonotype itself: The germline gene is not matched at one end of the junction; a read error may be the cause. The chain is built from TRBV11-2 and TRBJ2-2, with 7 bases lining up with TRBD1. CDR1 is SGHAT, CDR2 FQNNGV, per germline. CDR3 size: 16 residues. The CDR3 is CACSLQGTLFAGERFF. The CDR3 DNA is TGTGCCTGCAGCCTACAGGGGACGTTGTTCGCCGGGGAGCGGTTTTTC.

Note on this clonotype: This clone may be a read error of a much larger clone one base away. The CDR3 protein is CASSYPPRLAVSTDAQYF. CDR3 sequence (DNA): TGTGCCAGCAGTTACCCGCCCCGACTAGCGGTTAGCACAGATGCGCAGTATTTT. This sequence joins TRBV6-6 and TRBJ2-3, with 9 bases that match TRBD2. Germline CDR1 and CDR2: MNHNY and SVGAGI (reference sequence). The CDR3 sequence is 18 residues long.

About this clonotype: This CDR3 fails to terminate in the conserved phenylalanine or tryptophan, so it likely reflects a read error. The DNA is left out, because the CDR3 cannot be placed on it with certainty; the CDR3 is given as TCRdb lists it. The chain joins TRBV11-2 to TRBJ2-2; TRBD2 is taken as the D call from the table, unchecked against the DNA. The V gene's germline CDR1 is SGHAT and CDR2 FQNNGV. The CDR3 sequence runs 16 residues, both termini included. CDR3 residues: CASNLVRLASAGELFL.

The count of this clonotype is one. The junction does not match germline at one end; this may be a read error. V usage is TRBV6-6 and J usage is TRBJ2-4; 8 bases fit TRBD1. The germline CDR1 and CDR2 sequences are MNHNY and SVGAGI (reference sequence). This CDR3 has 14 residues. The CDR3 spells CASSRPGQVNIQYF. DNA for the CDR3: TGTGCCAGCAGTCGTCCGGGACAGGTCAACATTCAGTACTTT.

The CDR3 region is CARSIYRGGRETQYF. CDR3 coding DNA: TGTGCCAGGAGCATATACCGGGGAGGGAGAGAGACCCAGTACTTC. This rearrangement joins TRBV11-2 to TRBJ2-5, with 7 bases lining up with TRBD2. CDR3 length: 15 residues. Unmatched junction bases numbered 14, after V lost 9 bases and J lost 4 bases. Germline V gene sequence: CDR1 SGHAT, CDR2 FQNNGV.

Within the sample, this clonotype is medium-sized (0.01 to 0.1%). V usage is TRBV11-3 and J usage is TRBJ2-5, with D unclear. The germline CDR1 and CDR2 sequences are SGHNT and YENEEA. This CDR3 is built from 13 residues. V was clipped by 0 bases and J by 2 bases, with 4 bases between them. The CDR3 region has the DNA TGTGCCAGCAGCTTAGATCGGCAAGAGACCCAGTACTTC. Protein sequence: CASSLDRQETQYF.

In the case of this clonotype: Relative to the germline gene, one junction end is altered; a read error may explain this. The V and J genes are TRBV11-3 and TRBJ2-1, with D unresolved. Germline lookup yields CDR1 SGHNT and CDR2 YENEEA. The CDR3 consists of 15 residues. In DNA form, the CDR3 reads TGTGTCAGCAGCCTTCTTGCGTGGGTTAACAATGAGCAGTTCTTC. Translation: CVSSLLAWVNNEQFF. Full variable domain (remainder filled in from reference TRBV11-3 and TRBJ2-1): EAGVVQSPRYKIIEKKQPVAFWCNPISGHNTLYWYLQNLGQGPELLIRYENEEAVDDSQLPKDRFSAERLKGVDSTLKIQPAELGDSAVYLCVSSLLAWVNNEQFFGPGTRLTVL.

The V call is TRBV20-1, the J call TRBJ1-2, with D possibly TRBD1 on 6 matching bases. There are 12 residues in the CDR3. Trimming removed 5 bases at V and 3 bases at J, with 10 bases between. CDR1 and CDR2 from the germline V gene are DFQATT and SNEGSKA (reference sequence). CDR3 bases: TGCAGTGCTGACAGGATAGACTATGGCTACACCTTC. Protein product: CSADRIDYGYTF.

This clonotype was seen a single time. One end of the junction varies from germline; a read error may be responsible. The J gene is TRBJ1-1, the V gene TRBV6-5; no firm D call. The CDR3 covers 15 residues. The germline V gene has CDR1 MNHEY and CDR2 SVGAGI. CDR3 sequence (DNA): TGCGCCAGCAGTTACTCCGGTTTCTCCAACACTGAAGCTTACTTT. Translated, it gives CASSYSGFSNTEAYF.

This clonotype has just a few counts. J is TRBJ2-5 and V is TRBV11-2; D is uncertain. V was trimmed by 7 bases and J by 8 bases, leaving 17 bases between them. Germline CDR1 SGHAT, CDR2 FQNNGV. This CDR3 has 13 residues. As DNA, the CDR3 is TGTGCCAGCACTTTTCAGGTGGGTCAAACCCAGTACTTC. This gives the protein CASTFQVGQTQYF.

In this sample, this clonotype turned up many times. V and J are TRBV4-1 and TRBJ1-2, with 8 bases that match TRBD1. Germline loops: CDR1 MGHRA, CDR2 YSYEKL. The CDR3 sequence is 15 residues long. Germline trimming cut 0 bases from V and 7 bases from J; bases unmatched to any gene: 7. CDR3 coding DNA: TGCGCCAGCAGCCAAGAGCCCGGACAGGGAGGTGGCTACACCTTC. It yields the protein CASSQEPGQGGGYTF.

A remark on this clonotype: This may be a read error: a much more frequent sequence differs by one nucleotide. V gene TRBV29-1 combines with J gene TRBJ1-4; D unresolved. Per germline, CDR1 SQVTM and CDR2 ANQGSEA. CDR3 length equals 11 residues. The chain's CDR3 is CSVATDEKLFF. DNA for the CDR3: TGCAGCGTTGCAACTGATGAAAAACTGTTTTTT.

The chain couples TRBV5-1 to TRBJ2-1; 7 bases fit TRBD2. Germline V gene lookup returns CDR1 SGHRS and CDR2 YFSETQ. V lost 3 bases and J lost 2; bases outside the gene matches: 5. CDR3 length: 15 residues. The CDR3 region is CASSSSGAPYNEQFF. The DNA of the CDR3 is TGCGCCAGCAGCTCAAGCGGGGCGCCCTACAATGAGCAGTTCTTC.

The V call is TRBV28, the J call TRBJ2-3, with 8 bases identical to TRBD1. Trimming at V came to 7 bases and at J to 9 bases, leaving 9 bases not matched to a gene. The germline gives CDR1 MDHEN, CDR2 SYDVKM. CDR3 length equals 13 residues. CDR3 sequence: CASTGTGGGTQYF. The CDR3 DNA sequence: TGTGCCAGCACGGGGACAGGTGGTGGGACGCAGTATTTT.

A word on this clonotype: Possible read error: a much larger clone is one base away. The chain is built from TRBV12-3 or TRBV12-4 and TRBJ2-2; 7 positions match TRBD1. The CDR3 loop spans 14 amino acids. CDR3 nucleotide sequence: TGTGCCAGCAGCTCGACAGGGTATAACGGGGAGATGTTTTTT. Its translation: CASSSTGYNGEMFF.